This T cell receptor beta chain derives from a study of OX40 agonist ivuxolimab in advanced cancers. Regarding the study as a whole: Antigen targets of the expanded peripheral T cells went undetermined.

The CDR3 is 16 residues long. Germline CDR1 and CDR2: KGHSH and LQKENI. V lost 3 bases and J lost 3, with 17 bases in between. The method was immunoSEQ multiplex PCR; TCRdb's version includes in-frame clones alone and lacks a portion of them. The top ten clones hold under 3.5% of a sample with around 68,000 clones, about 85% of them seen once. Details on this clone: What it binds is not known. At the DNA level, this CDR3 is encoded by other sequences in the same sample as well.

This chain connects TRBV18 to TRBJ1-2, with no clear D. The sequenced sample was CD4+ or CD8+ T cells sorted from blood, obtained in a trial of the OX40 agonist ivuxolimab. The TCR originated in an adult with an advanced solid tumor such as melanoma, head and neck, liver or kidney cancer. The CDR3 DNA reads TGTGCCAGCTCACCGACCACTGGACCTAACCACTATGGCTACACCTTC. This translates into CASSPTTGPNHYGYTF.